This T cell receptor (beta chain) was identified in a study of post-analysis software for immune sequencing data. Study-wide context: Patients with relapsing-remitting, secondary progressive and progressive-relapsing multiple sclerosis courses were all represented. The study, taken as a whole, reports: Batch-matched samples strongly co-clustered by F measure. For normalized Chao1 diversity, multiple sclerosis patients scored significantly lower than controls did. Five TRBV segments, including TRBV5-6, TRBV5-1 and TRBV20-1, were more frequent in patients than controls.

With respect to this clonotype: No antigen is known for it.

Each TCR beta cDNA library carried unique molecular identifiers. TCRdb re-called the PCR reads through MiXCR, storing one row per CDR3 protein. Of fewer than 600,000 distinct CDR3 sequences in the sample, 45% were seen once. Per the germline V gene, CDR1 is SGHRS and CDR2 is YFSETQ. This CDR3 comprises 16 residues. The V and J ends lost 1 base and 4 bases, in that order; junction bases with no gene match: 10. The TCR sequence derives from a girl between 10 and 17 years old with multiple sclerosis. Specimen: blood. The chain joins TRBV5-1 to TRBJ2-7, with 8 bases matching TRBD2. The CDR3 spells CASSLLFGRASYEQYF. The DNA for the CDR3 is TGCGCCAGCAGCTTGTTATTCGGGAGGGCCTCTTACGAGCAGTACTTC.